What follows are 27 T cell receptor beta chains derived from one specimen sequenced in a study of patients and donors after allogeneic stem cell transplantation. One entry per CDR3 protein results from TCRdb running MiXCR on the RT-PCR reads. This table holds 30,000 or so distinct CDR3 sequences, under 7.5% found once. The sample was blood, either unsorted or a sorted T cell fraction (not recorded which). The receptors were gathered from a human donor who was either an allogeneic HSCT recipient or a stem cell or donor lymphocyte infusion donor (not recorded which). It is not recorded whose cells these are; they may come from a transplant donor.

Comment on this clonotype: Germline is not matched at one junction end, which may reflect a read error. The CDR3 nucleotides are TGTGCCAGCAGCGATGGGGACAGCTACAATGAGCTGTTCTTC. Protein sequence: CASSDGDSYNELFF. The rearrangement uses TRBV7-3 and TRBJ2-1, with TRBD1 identical over 7 bases. The CDR3 is made up of 14 amino acids. CDR1 is SGHTA, CDR2 FQGTGA, per germline.

This clonotype was counted between two and nine times. The chain couples TRBV2 to TRBJ2-7; no clear D. The CDR3 is made up of 12 amino acids. Germline CDR1 reads SNHLY; CDR2 reads FYNNEI. Trimming took 8 bases from V and 5 from J, leaving 13 bases between them. CDR3 loop: CASQDSWDEQYF. For the CDR3, the DNA is TGTGCCAGCCAAGATTCTTGGGACGAGCAGTACTTC.

This clonotype showed up just a few times. The chain couples TRBV6-2 or TRBV6-3 to TRBJ2-3; D remains unclear. CDR3 length: 12 amino acids. Germline lookup yields CDR1 MNHEY and CDR2 SVGEGT. Trimming removed 4 bases from V and 7 bases from J, with 9 bases in between. CDR3 residues: CASSSRAHTQYF. The CDR3 nucleotides read TGTGCCAGCAGTTCCCGGGCTCATACGCAGTATTTT.

In its sample, this clonotype was seen many times. CDR3: CASSQDQRVVGAYEQYF. CDR3 nucleotides: TGCGCCAGCAGCCAAGATCAAAGGGTCGTTGGGGCTTACGAGCAGTACTTC. The chain couples TRBV4-1 to TRBJ2-7; TRBD1 is a possible D gene (5 bases). The ends were cut back, 0 bases at V and 4 bases at J, with 19 bases in the middle. Germline CDR1 is MGHRA and CDR2 is YSYEKL. The CDR3 covers 17 residues.

Concerning this clonotype: A much larger clone differs from this one at a single base, so this may be a read error. This rearrangement joins TRBV5-1 to TRBJ2-5; TRBD2 is a possible D gene (6 bases). There are 15 residues in the CDR3. Looked up from germline, CDR1 is SGHRS and CDR2 is YFSETQ. The CDR3 here is CARSLWEAGQETQYF. In nucleotides, the CDR3 is TGCGCCCGCAGCTTATGGGAGGCGGGCCAAGAGACCCAGTACTTC.

This clonotype came up a few times. The chain is built from TRBV10-3 and TRBJ2-7, with 8 bases aligning to TRBD1. With 2 bases clipped from V and 5 bases from J, the junction kept 8 bases outside the gene matches. The CDR3 covers 15 residues. Per germline, CDR1 ENHRY and CDR2 SYGVKD. For the CDR3, the DNA is TGTGCCATCAGTGAGCGCCAGGGGGCGTTTGACGAGCAGTACTTC. This codes for CAISERQGAFDEQYF.

This chain uses TRBV18 with TRBJ1-5; D possibly corresponds to TRBD1 (5 bases). V lost 6 bases and J 6 bases, leaving 15 bases between the germline ends. The CDR3 is 14 amino acids. Germline V CDR1 and CDR2: KGHSH, LQKENI. The DNA for the CDR3 is TGTGCCAGCTCCCTGGGGCAGGGCAGTCAGCCCCAGCATTTT. Translation: CASSLGQGSQPQHF.

Here the CDR3 DNA reads TGTGCCAGCAGCCCCATGGGGACCACAGATACGCAGTATTTT. It codes for CASSPMGTTDTQYF. The chain joins TRBV3-1 to TRBJ2-3, with D tentatively TRBD1 or TRBD2 (5 bases each). This CDR3 region has 14 residues. Germline CDR1 and CDR2: LGHDT and YNNKEL (reference sequence). V lost 4 bases and J 2 bases, leaving 10 bases between the germline ends.

V and J are TRBV20-1 and TRBJ2-1; 9 nucleotides align to TRBD1. CDR1 is DFQATT, CDR2 SNEGSKA, per germline (reference sequence). V lost 5 bases and J lost 12; bases outside the gene matches: 5. This CDR3 comprises 11 residues. CDR3 in amino acids: CSADRGDRQFF. The CDR3 nucleotides read TGCAGTGCTGACAGGGGGGACCGGCAGTTCTTC.

The rearrangement links TRBV27 to TRBJ2-7, with 8 bases lining up with TRBD2. Germline V gene lookup returns CDR1 MNHEY and CDR2 SMNVEV (reference sequence). The ends lost 5 bases at V and 5 bases at J; junction bases unmatched: 11. The CDR3 has 15 residues. CDR3 amino acids: CASSRPIAGLDEQYF. The CDR3 DNA sequence: TGTGCCAGCAGTAGACCCATAGCGGGACTAGACGAGCAGTACTTC.

The chain carries TRBV3-2 and TRBJ2-7; the table's D gene call, TRBD2, was not cross checked with the DNA. TRBV3-2 is tagged as a pseudogene. The CDR3 contains 16 residues. This CDR3 is CASSQEPQLAAYEQYF. The DNA for the CDR3 is TGTGCCAGCAGCCAAGAACCCCAACTAGCGGCCTACGAGCAGTACTTC.

Only a few counts were recorded for this clonotype. This chain links TRBV2 with TRBJ2-7; the match to TRBD2 covers 10 bases. Germline CDR1 is SNHLY and CDR2 is FYNNEI. CDR3 length: 14 residues. The J segment lost 4 bases and the V segment lost 5 bases, leaving 5 bases of the junction unmatched. The DNA of the CDR3 is TGTGCCAGCAGTCCTGGGACTAGCGTTTACGAGCAGTACTTC. Protein product: CASSPGTSVYEQYF.

This clonotype came up a few times. This chain uses TRBV4-1 with TRBJ2-3; 14 nucleotides match TRBD2. The germline V gene encodes CDR1 MGHRA and CDR2 YSYEKL. This CDR3 spans 17 amino acids. Trimming at V came to 2 bases and at J to 5 bases, leaving 6 bases not matched to a gene. CDR3 in amino acids: CASSQLRLAGGRDTQYF. CDR3 coding DNA: TGCGCCAGCAGCCAACTTCGACTAGCGGGAGGGCGAGATACGCAGTATTTT.

This clonotype has more than one count but fewer than ten. The chain links TRBV5-6 to TRBJ2-2, with D maybe TRBD2 (6 bases). This CDR3 region has 15 residues. Germline V gene sequence: CDR1 SGHDT, CDR2 YYEEEE. Trimming took off 1 base at V and 6 bases at J, with 13 bases between the two ends. CDR3 coding DNA: TGTGCCAGCAGCTTGTTCCGGGAGTTGGCCGGGGAGCTGTTTTTT. Translation: CASSLFRELAGELFF.

In its sample, this clonotype was seen many times. The chain employs TRBV5-1 and TRBJ1-2; 7 bases are shared with TRBD1. Germline CDR1 is SGHRS and CDR2 is YFSETQ. The CDR3 spans 14 residues. The ends lost 0 bases at V and 8 bases at J; junction bases unmatched: 7. CDR3 in amino acids: CASSLDWDSKGYTF. CDR3 DNA: TGCGCCAGCAGCTTGGATTGGGACAGTAAGGGCTACACCTTC.

This clonotype was seen a few times. In nucleotides, the CDR3 is TGTGCCAGCTCACCACTCCTGACAGATAACAATGAGCAGTTCTTC. Translation gives CASSPLLTDNNEQFF. The chain carries TRBV18 and TRBJ2-1; possible D gene TRBD1, 5 bases. Germline V gene lookup returns CDR1 KGHSH and CDR2 LQKENI. The CDR3 is 15 residues long. Trimming stripped 1 base from V and 5 bases from J, with 12 bases between.

This clonotype has just a few counts. The J gene is TRBJ2-5, the V gene TRBV28; D may match TRBD1 or TRBD2 (5 bases each). Germline CDR1 MDHEN, CDR2 SYDVKM. CDR3 length: 16 amino acids. Deletions cut 4 bases from V and 0 bases from J, with 15 bases between. CDR3 protein: CASSSVGTGNQETQYF. The CDR3, as DNA: TGTGCCAGCAGTTCAGTCGGGACCGGGAACCAAGAGACCCAGTACTTC. The full variable domain, with the rest looked up from reference TRBV28 and TRBJ2-5, is DVKVTQSSRYLVKRTGEKVFLECVQDMDHENMFWYRQDPGLGLRLIYFSYDVKMKEKGDIPEGYSVSREKKERFSLILESASTNQTSMYLCASSSVGTGNQETQYFGPGTRLLVL.

The sample holds many counts of this clonotype. The J gene is TRBJ1-3, the V gene TRBV5-1; D not certain. V was shortened by 4 bases and J by 0 bases, with 11 bases between the two germline ends. Germline assignment: CDR1 SGHRS and CDR2 YFSETQ. This CDR3 comprises 15 residues. The DNA of the CDR3 is TGCGCCAGCAGCGTCGACTTTGACTCTGGAAACACCATATATTTT. Protein sequence: CASSVDFDSGNTIYF.

The sample holds many counts of this clonotype. V usage is TRBV7-2 and J usage is TRBJ2-1; TRBD2 agrees at 8 bases. The CDR3 loop spans 14 amino acids. Per germline, CDR1 SGHTA and CDR2 FQGNSA. Trimming cost V 1 base and J 5 bases; bases outside gene matches: 1. DNA for the CDR3: TGTGCCAGCAGCTTAGTGGGACTAGACAATGAGCAGTTCTTC. Translation gives CASSLVGLDNEQFF.

This clonotype was seen a handful of times. The rearrangement joins TRBV15 to TRBJ1-2; 7 bases agree with TRBD1. V was clipped by 3 bases and J by 2 bases; unmatched bases: 6. Germline V gives CDR1 LNHNV, CDR2 YYDKDF (reference sequence). CDR3 size: 15 residues. The CDR3: CATSSYRGQNYGYTF. CDR3 in DNA: TGTGCCACCAGCAGTTACAGGGGCCAGAACTATGGCTACACCTTC. Filled out from reference TRBV15 and TRBJ1-2, the complete variable domain reads DAMVIQNPRYQVTQFGKPVTLSCSQTLNHNVMYWYQQKSSQAPKLLFHYYDKDFNNEADTPDNFQSRRPNTSFCFLDIRSPGLGDTAMYLCATSSYRGQNYGYTFGSGTRLTVV.

This clonotype has a count of ten or more. The V call is TRBV6-5, the J call TRBJ2-2; 9 bases fit TRBD2. Germline CDR1 and CDR2: MNHEY and SVGAGI. The V gene end was trimmed by 7 bases and the J gene end by 7 bases; junction bases not matched to a gene: 7. The CDR3 is 14 amino acids. This CDR3 is CASNLAGDIGELFF. CDR3 DNA: TGTGCCAGCAATTTAGCGGGAGATATCGGGGAGCTGTTTTTT.

At least ten counts were recorded for this clonotype. The chain carries TRBV5-1 and TRBJ1-2, with D unresolved. Germline V gene lookup returns CDR1 SGHRS and CDR2 YFSETQ. The CDR3 contains 13 residues. V was pared by 3 bases and J by 2 bases, with 8 bases between. CDR3 region: CASSSDGNYGYTF. In DNA, the CDR3 is TGCGCCAGCAGCTCCGACGGGAACTATGGCTACACCTTC.

This clonotype was counted ten times or more. The V gene is TRBV20-1, the J gene TRBJ1-2; D is unresolved. The germline V and J ends were trimmed by 4 bases and 3 bases, with 9 bases remaining between them. The CDR3 loop spans 12 amino acids. Germline assignment: CDR1 DFQATT and CDR2 SNEGSKA (reference sequence). CDR3 in amino acids: CSANLADYGYTF. The DNA for the CDR3 is TGCAGTGCTAACTTGGCAGACTATGGCTACACCTTC.

The chain employs TRBV2 and TRBJ2-5, with D uncertain. The CDR3 has 11 amino acids. The germline V gene has CDR1 SNHLY and CDR2 FYNNEI. V was cut by 4 bases and J by 5 bases, with 5 bases left in between. This chain's CDR3 is CASSGGETQYF. The CDR3, as DNA: TGTGCCAGCAGTGGCGGTGAGACCCAGTACTTC.

There are a few counts of this clonotype. The chain couples TRBV6-5 to TRBJ2-7, with D perhaps matching TRBD2 (5 bases). The CDR3 length is 14 residues. CDR1 and CDR2 (germline): MNHEY, SVGAGI. Trimming removed 6 bases at V and 6 bases at J, with 18 bases between. The CDR3 spells CASRTTVSGFEQYF. The DNA for the CDR3 is TGTGCCAGCAGGACTACGGTATCTGGTTTCGAGCAGTACTTC.

The V and J genes are TRBV6-6 and TRBJ2-7, with 7 bases matching TRBD1. The CDR3 has 14 residues. Germline CDR1 MNHNY, CDR2 SVGAGI (reference sequence). The junction had 6 bases not matched to a gene; V was cut back by 6 bases and J by 1 base. The CDR3 reads CASRRDSGSYEQYF. The DNA of the CDR3 is TGTGCCAGCAGACGGGACAGTGGGTCCTACGAGCAGTACTTC.

The chain links TRBV7-2 to TRBJ2-5, with D perhaps being TRBD1 or TRBD2 (5 bases each). Per germline, CDR1 SGHTA and CDR2 FQGNSA. This CDR3 contains 14 residues. V shed 5 bases and J shed 1 base, with 11 bases lying between them. CDR3 region: CASSRGRIQETQYF. CDR3 bases: TGTGCCAGCAGCCGGGGACGAATCCAAGAGACCCAGTACTTC.